What follows is one TCR beta chain and its context. What it binds is unknown. Germline CDR1 is SGHNT and CDR2 is YENEEA. The CDR3 contains 15 residues. DNA and RNA were both co-extracted from around 20-30 mg of bulk tissue that had not been sorted. Per tumor, sampling covered five separate regions. The data were taken from a study of tumor-infiltrating lymphocytes in primary liver carcinoma. Study-level results: Among top clones, only about 7-25% appeared in all five tumor regions.

TCR beta cDNA was prepared out of approximately 500 ng total RNA by means of a constant-region primer. Employing slightly modified ARM-PCR, three nested multiplex PCR rounds were run, and these gave rise to the TCR beta libraries. The two initial PCR rounds, around 10 cycles each, used TRBV1-TRBV30 forward and C-beta reverse primers. TCRdb redid the calling of the multiplex PCR reads with MiXCR, one entry per CDR3 protein. This sample has around 56,000 distinct CDR3 sequences, with 65% to 80% found just once. The sample consisted of liver tumor tissue from sampling region 2. Subset denoted: tumor region T2, inferior pole. This receptor was obtained from a middle-aged man with primary liver carcinoma and hepatitis B virus infection. The chain links TRBV11-3 to TRBJ2-3; D not resolved. Matching the DNA end better, TRBJ1-5 makes the J call doubtful. In DNA form, the CDR3 reads TGTGCCAGCAGCTTGGAGTCCTGGCGCACAGATACGCAGCATTTT. Translating it yields CASSLESWRTDTQHF.